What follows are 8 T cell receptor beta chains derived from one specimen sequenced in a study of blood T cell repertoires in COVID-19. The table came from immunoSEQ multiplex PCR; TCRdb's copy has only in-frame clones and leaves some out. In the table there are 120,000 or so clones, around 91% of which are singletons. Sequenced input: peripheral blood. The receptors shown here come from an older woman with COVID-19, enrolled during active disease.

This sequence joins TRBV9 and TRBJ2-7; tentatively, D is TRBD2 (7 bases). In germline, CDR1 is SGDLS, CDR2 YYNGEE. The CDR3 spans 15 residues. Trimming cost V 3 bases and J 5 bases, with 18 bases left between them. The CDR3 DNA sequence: TGTGCCAGCAGCGAAAGGGGGGGCTGGAGCGACGAGCAGTACTTC. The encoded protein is CASSERGGWSDEQYF.

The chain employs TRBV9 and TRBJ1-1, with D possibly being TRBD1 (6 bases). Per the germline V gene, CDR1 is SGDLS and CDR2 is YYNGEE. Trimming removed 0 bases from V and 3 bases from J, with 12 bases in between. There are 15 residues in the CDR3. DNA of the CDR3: TGTGCCAGCAGCGTAGTAAGTCCAGGGGACACTGAAGCTTTCTTT. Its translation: CASSVVSPGDTEAFF.

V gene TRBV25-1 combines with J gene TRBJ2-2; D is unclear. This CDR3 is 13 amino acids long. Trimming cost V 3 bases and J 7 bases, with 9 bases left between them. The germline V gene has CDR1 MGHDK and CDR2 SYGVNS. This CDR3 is CASSEVAVGELFF. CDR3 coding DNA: TGTGCCAGCAGTGAGGTGGCCGTCGGGGAGCTGTTTTTT.

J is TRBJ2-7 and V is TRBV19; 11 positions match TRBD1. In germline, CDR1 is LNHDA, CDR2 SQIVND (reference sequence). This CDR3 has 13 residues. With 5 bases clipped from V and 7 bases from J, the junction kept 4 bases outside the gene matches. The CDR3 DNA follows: TGTGCCAGTAGTGGGACAGGGGGATGGGAGCAGTACTTC. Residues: CASSGTGGWEQYF. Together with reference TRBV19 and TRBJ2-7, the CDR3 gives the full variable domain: DGGITQSPKYLFRKEGQNVTLSCEQNLNHDAMYWYRQDPGQGLRLIYYSQIVNDFQKGDIAEGYSVSREKKESFPLTVTSAQKNPTAFYLCASSGTGGWEQYFGPGTRLTVT.

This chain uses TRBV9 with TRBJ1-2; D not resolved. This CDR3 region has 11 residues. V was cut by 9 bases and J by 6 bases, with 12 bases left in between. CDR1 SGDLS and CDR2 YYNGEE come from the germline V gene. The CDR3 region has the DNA TGTGCCACCGGAGGGAAGGATGGCTACACCTTC. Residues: CATGGKDGYTF.

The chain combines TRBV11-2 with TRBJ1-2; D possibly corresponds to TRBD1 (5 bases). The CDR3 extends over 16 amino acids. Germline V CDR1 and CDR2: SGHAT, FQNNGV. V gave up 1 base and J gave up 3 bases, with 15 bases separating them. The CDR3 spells CASSLGVGAQDYGYTF. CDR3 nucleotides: TGTGCCAGCAGCTTAGGGGTAGGGGCGCAGGACTATGGCTACACCTTC.

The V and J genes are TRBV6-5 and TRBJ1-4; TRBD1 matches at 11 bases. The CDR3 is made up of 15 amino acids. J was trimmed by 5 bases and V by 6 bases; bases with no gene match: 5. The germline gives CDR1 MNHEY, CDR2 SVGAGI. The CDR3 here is CASRDRGRGNEKLFF. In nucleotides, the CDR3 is TGTGCCAGCAGGGACAGGGGGCGCGGGAATGAAAAACTGTTTTTT.

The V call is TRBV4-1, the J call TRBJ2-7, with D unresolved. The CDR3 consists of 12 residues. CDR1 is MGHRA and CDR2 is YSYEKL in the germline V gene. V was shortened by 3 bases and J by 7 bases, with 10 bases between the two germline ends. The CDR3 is CASSHPMEEQYF. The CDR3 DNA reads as TGCGCCAGCAGCCACCCCATGGAGGAGCAGTACTTC.